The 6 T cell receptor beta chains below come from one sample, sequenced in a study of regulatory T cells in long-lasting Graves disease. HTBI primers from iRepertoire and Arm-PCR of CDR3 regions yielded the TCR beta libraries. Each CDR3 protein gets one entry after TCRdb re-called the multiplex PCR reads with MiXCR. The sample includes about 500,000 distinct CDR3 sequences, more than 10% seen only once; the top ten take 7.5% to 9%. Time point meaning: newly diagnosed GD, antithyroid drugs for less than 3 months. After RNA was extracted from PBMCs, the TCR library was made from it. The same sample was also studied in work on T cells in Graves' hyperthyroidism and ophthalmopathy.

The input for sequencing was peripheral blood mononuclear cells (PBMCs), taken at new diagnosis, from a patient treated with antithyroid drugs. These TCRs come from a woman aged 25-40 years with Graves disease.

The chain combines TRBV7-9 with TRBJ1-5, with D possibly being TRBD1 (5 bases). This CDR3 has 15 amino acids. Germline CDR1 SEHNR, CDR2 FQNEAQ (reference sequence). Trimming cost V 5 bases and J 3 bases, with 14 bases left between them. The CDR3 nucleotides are TGTGCCAGCAGCCGTACCGGGACGGACAATCAGCCCCAGCATTTT. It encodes CASSRTGTDNQPQHF.

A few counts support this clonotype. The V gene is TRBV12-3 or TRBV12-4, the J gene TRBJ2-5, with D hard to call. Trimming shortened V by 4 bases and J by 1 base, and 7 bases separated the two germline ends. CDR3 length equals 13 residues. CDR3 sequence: CASSSEFQETQYF. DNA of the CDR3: TGTGCCAGCAGTTCTGAGTTCCAAGAGACCCAGTACTTC.

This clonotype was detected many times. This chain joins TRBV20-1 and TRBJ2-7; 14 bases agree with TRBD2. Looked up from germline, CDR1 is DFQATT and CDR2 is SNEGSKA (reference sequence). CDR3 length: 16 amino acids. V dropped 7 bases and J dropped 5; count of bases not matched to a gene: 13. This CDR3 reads CSVPTSGRASFNEQYF. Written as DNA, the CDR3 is TGCAGTGTCCCGACTAGCGGGAGGGCCAGTTTCAACGAGCAGTACTTC.

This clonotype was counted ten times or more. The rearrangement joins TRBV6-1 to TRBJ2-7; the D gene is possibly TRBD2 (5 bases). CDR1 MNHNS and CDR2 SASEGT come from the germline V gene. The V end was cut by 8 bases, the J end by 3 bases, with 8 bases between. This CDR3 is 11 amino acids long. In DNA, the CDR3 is TGTGCCAGCGGAGGCAACTACGAGCAGTACTTC. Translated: CASGGNYEQYF.

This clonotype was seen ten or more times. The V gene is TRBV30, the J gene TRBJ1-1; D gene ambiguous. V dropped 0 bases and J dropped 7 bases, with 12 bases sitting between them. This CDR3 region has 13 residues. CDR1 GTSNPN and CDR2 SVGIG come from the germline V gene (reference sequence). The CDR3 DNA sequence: TGTGCCTGGAGTGTACGGGCGGTAGATGAAGCTTTCTTT. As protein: CAWSVRAVDEAFF.

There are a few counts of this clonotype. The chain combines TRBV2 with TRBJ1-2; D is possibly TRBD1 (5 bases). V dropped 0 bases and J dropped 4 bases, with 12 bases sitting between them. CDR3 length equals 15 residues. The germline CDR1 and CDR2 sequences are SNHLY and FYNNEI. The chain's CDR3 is CASSEAARGGYGYTF. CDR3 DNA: TGTGCCAGCAGTGAAGCCGCAAGGGGTGGCTATGGCTACACCTTC.